This passage covers 2 T cell receptor beta chains from one sample sequenced in a study of lymphopenia after photon versus proton radiotherapy. The data were produced by immunoSEQ multiplex PCR, yet TCRdb's version contains in-frame clones alone and is incomplete. The sample has fewer than 7,000 clones, approximately 90% seen once. Sequencing was performed on peripheral blood, taken from a patient treated with photon-based radiotherapy. The source is a man aged 55 to 69 with cholangiocarcinoma.

The gene calls are TRBV7-2 and TRBJ1-3; no clear D. The germline CDR1 and CDR2 sequences are SGHTA and FQGNSA. V was shortened by 1 base and J by 6 bases, with 16 bases between the two germline ends. There are 16 residues in the CDR3. The CDR3 protein is CASSLVVGGVENTIYF. The DNA of the CDR3 is TGTGCCAGCAGCTTAGTTGTAGGCGGAGTAGAAAACACCATATATTTT.

The V and J genes are TRBV6-4 and TRBJ2-1; tentatively, D is TRBD2 (6 bases). The CDR3 runs to 14 residues. Germline V CDR1 and CDR2: MRHNA, SNTAGT. Trimming removed 5 bases from V and 5 bases from J, with 13 bases in between. CDR3 in amino acids: CASSKWGEDNEQFF. DNA for the CDR3: TGTGCCAGCAGTAAGTGGGGGGAAGACAATGAGCAGTTCTTC.